This T cell receptor (beta chain) was identified in a study of cytomegalovirus exposure and HLA in healthy donors. About the research overall: Of all 398 donors who were genotyped, roughly 83% belonged to the Caucasian-associated ancestry cluster.

The CDR3 runs to 15 residues. Germline V gene lookup returns CDR1 SEHNR and CDR2 FQNEAQ (reference sequence). The V gene lost 1 base and the J gene lost 5 bases, with 14 bases spanning the gap. Primers: 60 Vbeta forward and 13 Jbeta reverse. Repertoires were generated with immunoSEQ multiplex PCR, while TCRdb's copy carries only in-frame clones and drops some. The sample contains under 200,000 clones, around 79% of which appear only once. What was sequenced was PBMCs. This chain connects TRBV7-9 to TRBJ1-2; D might be TRBD1 (6 bases). The clonotype comes from a woman aged 30 to 39 in good health and CMV-seropositive. In DNA form, the CDR3 reads TGTGCCAGCAGCTTAGGGGGGACACAACTTTATGGCTACACCTTC. Amino acids: CASSLGGTQLYGYTF.